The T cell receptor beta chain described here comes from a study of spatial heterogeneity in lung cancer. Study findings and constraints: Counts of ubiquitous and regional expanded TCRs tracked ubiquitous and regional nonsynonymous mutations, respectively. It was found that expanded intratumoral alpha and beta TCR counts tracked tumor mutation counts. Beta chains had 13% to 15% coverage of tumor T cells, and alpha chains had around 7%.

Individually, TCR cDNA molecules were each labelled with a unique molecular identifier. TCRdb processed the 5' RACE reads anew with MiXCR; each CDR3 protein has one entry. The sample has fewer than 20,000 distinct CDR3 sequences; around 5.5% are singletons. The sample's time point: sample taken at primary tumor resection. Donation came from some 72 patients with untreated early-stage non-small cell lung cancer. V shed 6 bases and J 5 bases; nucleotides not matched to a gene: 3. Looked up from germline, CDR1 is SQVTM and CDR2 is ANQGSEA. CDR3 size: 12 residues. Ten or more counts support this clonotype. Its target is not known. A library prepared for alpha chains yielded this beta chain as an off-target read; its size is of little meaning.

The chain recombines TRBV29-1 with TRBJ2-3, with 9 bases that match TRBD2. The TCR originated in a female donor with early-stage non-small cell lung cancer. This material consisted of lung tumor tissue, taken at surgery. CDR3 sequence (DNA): TGCAGCGTCGCGGGAGGGGGAGATACGCAGTATTTT. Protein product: CSVAGGGDTQYF.